Listed below are T cell receptor beta chains from one sample, sequenced in a study of CD8 T cells in ankylosing spondylitis. TCRdb re-derived calls from the 5' RACE reads in MiXCR, one entry per CDR3 protein. The sample holds under 950,000 distinct CDR3 sequences, roughly 19% seen once. The source material was blood, either unsorted or a sorted T cell fraction (not recorded which). Receptors originate from a male donor with ankylosing spondylitis. Both conserved end residues are part of each CDR3. A D gene is named only where the DNA matches it firmly. Part of the rows lack a size; the others show once, few, many or a class for expanded clones.

V gene,D gene,clone size,J gene,CDR3 protein,CDR3 DNA
TRBV7-2,.,many,TRBJ1-2,CASSFSQIPNYGYTF,TGTGCCAGCAGCTTCAGCCAGATTCCCAACTATGGCTACACCTTC
TRBV27,.,.,TRBJ1-5,CASSRRWSGARRDQPQHF,TGTGCCAGCAGCCGACGTTGGTCGGGGGCTCGAAGGGATCAGCCCCAGCATTTT
TRBV7-6,TRBD1,.,TRBJ1-1,CASSYEQGALAFF,TGTGCCAGCAGCTATGAACAGGGGGCGTTGGCTTTCTTT
TRBV28,.,.,TRBJ1-2,CASREVRDGYTF,TGTGCCAGCAGAGAGGTTAGGGATGGCTACACCTTC
TRBV7-3,.,few,TRBJ2-7,CASSLKSGGTYEQYF,TGTGCCAGCAGCTTAAAATCGGGCGGCACCTACGAGCAGTACTTC
TRBV4-2,TRBD1,few,TRBJ1-4,CASSPPGQTKEKLFF,TGTGCCAGCAGCCCTCCGGGACAGACGAAGGAAAAACTGTTTTTT
TRBV20-1,.,many,TRBJ2-6,CSAREPRTSGANVLTF,TGCAGTGCTAGAGAACCTAGGACTTCTGGGGCCAACGTCCTGACTTTC
TRBV6-2/TRBV6-3,TRBD2,.,TRBJ2-7,CASSYAAGVYEQYF,TGTGCCAGCAGTTACGCTGCGGGGGTCTACGAGCAGTACTTC
TRBV11-2,.,few,TRBJ1-1,CASSLSEGPAEAFF,TGTGCCAGCAGCTTATCTGAGGGGCCAGCTGAAGCTTTCTTT
TRBV6-5,TRBD2,.,TRBJ2-1,CASILPIERGAPRNEQFF,TGTGCCAGCATTTTGCCCATCGAGCGGGGGGCTCCTAGGAATGAGCAGTTCTTC
TRBV20-1,.,few,TRBJ2-3,CSADSGRDTDTQYF,TGCAGTGCAGATAGCGGTCGGGACACAGATACGCAGTATTTT
TRBV3-1,TRBD1,.,TRBJ2-3,CASSRNRGTDTQYF,TGTGCCAGCAGCCGTAACAGGGGGACAGATACGCAGTATTTT
TRBV28,.,many,TRBJ1-6,CASSYGPGDAQNSPLHF,TGTGCCAGCAGTTATGGGCCGGGGGACGCTCAGAATTCACCCCTCCACTTT
TRBV28,.,.,TRBJ2-7,CASTPGWQDSYEQYF,TGTGCCAGCACTCCAGGGTGGCAGGACTCCTACGAGCAGTACTTC
TRBV10-2,TRBD2,.,TRBJ2-1,CASSGAGVYNEQFF,TGCGCCAGCAGTGGGGCGGGAGTCTACAATGAGCAGTTCTTC
TRBV7-9,TRBD1,.,TRBJ2-7,CASSLSDRGRRDEQYF,TGTGCCAGCAGCTTAAGTGACAGGGGGCGTCGGGACGAGCAGTACTTC
TRBV18,.,.,TRBJ1-1,CASSPLGGVNTEAFF,TGTGCCAGCTCACCTCTTGGGGGGGTGAACACTGAAGCTTTCTTT
TRBV15,TRBD1,.,TRBJ2-5,CATSRDGTAQETQYF,TGTGCCACCAGCAGAGATGGGACAGCCCAAGAGACCCAGTACTTC
TRBV20-1,.,many,TRBJ2-2,CSARVTGTGELFF,TGCAGTGCTAGAGTAACCGGGACCGGGGAGCTGTTTTTT
TRBV28,TRBD2,.,TRBJ2-7,CASSRRLAGAGEQYF,TGTGCCAGCAGCCGAAGACTAGCGGGAGCGGGCGAGCAGTACTTC
TRBV27,TRBD1,.,TRBJ1-1,CASSTLGQGATEAFF,TGTGCCAGCAGTACACTGGGACAGGGGGCCACTGAAGCTTTCTTT
TRBV15,.,few,TRBJ1-6,CATSRDNSNSPLHF,TGTGCCACCAGCAGAGATAACTCAAATTCACCCCTCCACTTT
TRBV7-9,TRBD1,.,TRBJ2-7,CASSSPPGQGAYEQYF,TGTGCCAGCAGCTCACCACCGGGACAGGGGGCCTACGAGCAGTACTTC
TRBV20-1,.,few,TRBJ1-1,CSAGRGTDSFF,TGCAGTGCTGGTCGGGGTACGGATTCTTTCTTT
TRBV2,TRBD2,few,TRBJ2-5,CASRRTSGGFQETQYF,TGTGCCAGCAGAAGGACTAGCGGGGGATTCCAAGAGACCCAGTACTTC
TRBV7-9,.,few,TRBJ2-1,CASSLGPQDYNEQFF,TGTGCCAGCAGCTTAGGACCTCAGGATTACAATGAGCAGTTCTTC
TRBV29-1,.,many,TRBJ2-1,CSVQSSRYNEQFF,TGCAGCGTTCAGTCTAGCCGATACAATGAGCAGTTCTTC
TRBV29-1,.,.,TRBJ1-1,CSVVSGKTEAFF,TGCAGCGTTGTGTCGGGGAAAACTGAAGCTTTCTTT
TRBV7-6,TRBD1,.,TRBJ1-5,CASGNRETGTGQPQHF,TGTGCCAGCGGAAATAGGGAGACAGGGACGGGGCAGCCCCAGCATTTT
TRBV7-8,TRBD1,.,TRBJ1-1,CASSSGTGEGEAFF,TGTGCCAGCAGCTCGGGGACAGGGGAGGGTGAAGCTTTCTTT
TRBV20-1,.,many,TRBJ2-3,CSAPSGTFGDTQYF,TGCAGTGCACCAAGCGGGACATTTGGGGATACGCAGTATTTT
TRBV2,.,.,TRBJ2-7,CASMAYEQYF,TGTGCCAGCATGGCCTACGAGCAGTACTTC